Listed below are T cell receptor beta chains from one sample, sequenced in a study of beta chain features in type 1 diabetes. The method was immunoSEQ multiplex PCR; TCRdb's version includes in-frame clones alone and lacks a portion of them. This table has under 400,000 clones, roughly 12% appearing once. The sequencing input was naive CD4+ T cells from blood. Source of these receptors: a man aged 18-30 years in good health. The CDR3 runs from the conserved cysteine through the conserved F or W. The D gene is left open where the match is weak. The size of a clone is reported for some rows only, either as once, few or many, or as a class for expanded clones.

>TRBJ1-4|-|TRBV5-1|TRBD1
CASSLGQGARKLFF
TGCGCCAGCAGCTTGGGACAGGGGGCGCGAAAACTGTTTTTT
>TRBJ1-1|few|TRBV19|TRBD1
CASSIVRGRSTEAFF
TGTGCCAGTAGTATTGTAAGGGGGCGTAGCACTGAAGCTTTCTTT
>TRBJ2-7|-|TRBV10-3|TRBD1
CAITPGQQKTYEQYF
TGTGCCATCACGCCGGGACAGCAAAAGACCTACGAGCAGTACTTC
>TRBJ2-7|few|TRBV19|TRBD2
CASKTGGSYEQYF
TGTGCCAGTAAGACGGGGGGATCCTACGAGCAGTACTTC
>TRBJ1-6|few|TRBV28|-
CASSSPGKGSPLHF
TGTGCCAGCAGTTCCCCGGGGAAGGGTTCACCCCTCCACTTT
>TRBJ2-2|-|TRBV19|-
CASSIGGLPTTGELFF
TGTGCCAGTAGTATAGGAGGGTTACCAACCACCGGGGAGCTGTTTTTT
>TRBJ1-4|few|TRBV5-1|TRBD1
CASSWGQTTNEKLFF
TGCGCCAGCAGCTGGGGACAGACAACTAATGAAAAACTGTTTTTT
>TRBJ2-5|few|TRBV18|-
CASSPLGGGSIGSETQYF
TGTGCCAGCTCACCATTAGGTGGAGGGAGTATCGGTTCGGAGACCCAGTACTTC
>TRBJ2-3|few|TRBV11-2|-
CASSLGTSTDTQYF
TGTGCCAGCAGCTTAGGTACTAGCACAGATACGCAGTATTTT
>TRBJ2-2|few|TRBV4-3|TRBD2
CASSQVLAGMRELFF
TGCGCCAGCAGCCAAGTGCTAGCGGGTATGAGGGAGCTGTTTTTT
>TRBJ2-7|few|TRBV15|-
CATSRDRGYEQYF
TGTGCCACCAGCAGAGATAGGGGATACGAGCAGTACTTC
>TRBJ2-1|-|TRBV7-2|TRBD2
CASSAAGGPREGWYNEQFF
TGTGCCAGCAGCGCAGCGGGAGGCCCTCGGGAGGGCTGGTACAATGAGCAGTTCTTC
>TRBJ2-1|few|TRBV7-9|TRBD2
CASSFGGLAVYNEQFF
TGTGCCAGCAGCTTTGGGGGACTAGCGGTCTACAATGAGCAGTTCTTC
>TRBJ1-6|-|TRBV13|-
CASSRDRDTYNSPLHF
TGTGCCAGCAGCCGCGACCGGGACACCTATAATTCACCCCTCCACTTT
>TRBJ2-7|few|TRBV5-1|TRBD1
CASRPTGGVEQYF
TGCGCCAGCAGGCCTACAGGGGGCGTCGAGCAGTACTTC
>TRBJ2-3|few|TRBV29-1|-
CSAGRRPGGTDTQYF
TGCAGCGCGGGACGAAGGCCGGGAGGCACAGATACGCAGTATTTT
>TRBJ2-4|few|TRBV7-9|TRBD1
CASSHDVDRALGKNIQYF
TGTGCCAGCAGTCATGACGTGGACAGGGCCCTTGGCAAAAACATTCAGTACTTC
>TRBJ1-2|-|TRBV7-9|TRBD1
CASSLAGAGGNGYTF
TGTGCCAGCAGCTTAGCCGGGGCAGGGGGTAATGGCTACACCTTC
>TRBJ1-5|-|TRBV7-9|TRBD1
CASSTGQGLDQPQHF
TGTGCCAGCAGCACGGGACAGGGACTCGATCAGCCCCAGCATTTT
>TRBJ2-7|-|TRBV30|-
CAWSVHEGVQYF
TGTGCCTGGAGTGTACATGAGGGGGTTCAGTACTTC
>TRBJ1-5|-|TRBV2|-
CASSDDQGLNQPQHF
TGTGCCAGCAGCGATGATCAGGGGCTAAATCAGCCCCAGCATTTT
>TRBJ1-3|few|TRBV30|-
CAWSVRHVLSGNTIYF
TGTGCCTGGAGTGTACGACACGTGCTCTCTGGAAACACCATATATTTT
>TRBJ2-1|few|TRBV9|TRBD2
CASSVLGRAGVYNEQFF
TGTGCCAGCAGCGTGTTGGGGAGGGCGGGGGTTTACAATGAGCAGTTCTTC
>TRBJ1-1|few|TRBV29-1|TRBD1
CSATGVPSGWNTEAFF
TGCAGCGCCACAGGGGTTCCGAGTGGGTGGAACACTGAAGCTTTCTTT
>TRBJ2-7|-|TRBV6-5|TRBD1
CASSRYRGSGEQYF
TGTGCCAGCAGTCGATACAGGGGATCGGGAGAGCAGTACTTC
>TRBJ1-2|-|TRBV6-7|-
CASSYSTRGYYGYTF
TGTGCCAGCAGTTACTCGACCCGAGGCTACTATGGCTACACCTTC
>TRBJ2-5|-|TRBV10-3|-
CAISGNQETQYF
TGTGCCATCAGCGGGAACCAAGAGACCCAGTACTTC
>TRBJ1-4|-|TRBV6-5|-
CASSWGGVNEKLFF
TGTGCCAGCAGTTGGGGGGGAGTAAATGAAAAACTGTTTTTT
>TRBJ2-7|few|TRBV28|TRBD2
CASTPPGGPYEQYF
TGTGCCAGCACCCCTCCGGGAGGCCCCTACGAGCAGTACTTC
>TRBJ1-4|few|TRBV7-2|-
CASSMSRTGEKLFF
TGTGCCAGCAGCATGTCCCGAACCGGTGAAAAACTGTTTTTT
>TRBJ2-1|-|TRBV5-1|-
CASSMAWQTNEQFF
TGCGCCAGCAGCATGGCGTGGCAAACCAATGAGCAGTTCTTC
>TRBJ2-5|-|TRBV10-3|TRBD1
CATSDREETQYF
TGTGCCACCTCGGACAGGGAAGAGACCCAGTACTTC
>TRBJ2-1|few|TRBV9|-
CASSVGPADYNEQFF
TGTGCCAGCAGCGTAGGTCCAGCGGACTACAATGAGCAGTTCTTC
>TRBJ1-3|few|TRBV9|TRBD1
CASSPGQADGNTIYF
TGTGCCAGCAGCCCCGGACAGGCCGATGGAAACACCATATATTTT
>TRBJ2-7|many|TRBV23-1|-
CASSHDRDKPWEQYF
TGCGCCAGCAGTCACGACCGGGACAAACCTTGGGAGCAGTACTTC
>TRBJ2-7|once|TRBV6-5|TRBD1
CASSYVGQGTYEQYF
TGTGCCAGCAGTTACGTCGGACAGGGGACCTACGAGCAGTACTTC
>TRBJ2-7|few|TRBV28|TRBD2
CASSLTGTSGSYEQYF
TGTGCCAGCAGTCTAACCGGGACTAGCGGCTCCTACGAGCAGTACTTC
>TRBJ2-3|few|TRBV6-1|TRBD1
CASIPGQVRYGQYF
TGTGCCAGCATCCCGGGACAGGTTCGATACGGGCAGTATTTT
>TRBJ2-7|few|TRBV27|-
CASSPRGTEQYF
TGTGCCAGCAGTCCCCGGGGGACCGAGCAGTACTTC
>TRBJ1-2|few|TRBV25-1|-
CASSDSGTRDAIYGYTF
TGTGCCAGCAGTGACTCCGGGACACGGGACGCTATCTATGGCTACACCTTC
>TRBJ2-7|-|TRBV7-9|-
CASSSTGSFSNYEQYF
TGTGCCAGCAGCTCCACGGGTAGCTTCTCCAACTACGAGCAGTACTTC
>TRBJ1-5|-|TRBV18|TRBD1
CASSYETGRGNQPQHF
TGTGCCAGCTCATATGAGACAGGGCGAGGCAATCAGCCCCAGCATTTT
>TRBJ1-5|few|TRBV5-6|-
CAAGGGREGNQPQHF
TGTGCGGCCGGGGGCGGCAGGGAGGGAAATCAGCCCCAGCATTTT
>TRBJ1-5|-|TRBV28|-
CASSLKWGGQPQHF
TGTGCCAGCAGTTTGAAGTGGGGAGGTCAGCCCCAGCATTTT
>TRBJ2-5|-|TRBV13|TRBD1
CASSSDRGPGETQYF
TGTGCCAGCAGCTCGGACAGGGGGCCGGGAGAGACCCAGTACTTC
>TRBJ2-3|-|TRBV7-2|TRBD2
CASSDGTTYTQYF
TGTGCCAGCAGCGACGGGACTACCTATACGCAGTATTTT
>TRBJ2-7|-|TRBV7-9|-
CASSLVTGSYEQYF
TGTGCCAGCAGCTTAGTCACGGGTAGCTACGAGCAGTACTTC
>TRBJ1-2|-|TRBV5-1|-
CASSLGRTVSLNYGYTF
TGCGCCAGCAGCTTGGGGAGGACAGTTTCTTTGAACTATGGCTACACCTTC
>TRBJ2-5|-|TRBV6-6|-
CASSYSASQETQYF
TGTGCCAGCAGTTACTCGGCCAGCCAAGAGACCCAGTACTTC
>TRBJ2-7|-|TRBV7-2|-
CASSPNSDAGAYEQYF
TGTGCCAGCAGCCCGAACTCCGACGCAGGGGCCTACGAGCAGTACTTC
>TRBJ1-2|-|TRBV7-2|TRBD1
CASSSGTGDGYTF
TGTGCCAGCAGCTCCGGGACAGGGGACGGCTACACCTTC